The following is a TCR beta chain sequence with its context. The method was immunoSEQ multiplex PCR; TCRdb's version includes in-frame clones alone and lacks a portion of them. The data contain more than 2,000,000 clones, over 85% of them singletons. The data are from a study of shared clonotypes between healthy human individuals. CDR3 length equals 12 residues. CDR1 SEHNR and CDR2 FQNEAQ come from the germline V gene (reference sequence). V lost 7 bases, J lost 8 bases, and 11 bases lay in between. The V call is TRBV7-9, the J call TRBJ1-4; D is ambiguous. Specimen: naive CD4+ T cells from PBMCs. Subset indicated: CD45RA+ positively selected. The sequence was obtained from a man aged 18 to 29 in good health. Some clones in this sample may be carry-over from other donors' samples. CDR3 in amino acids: CASTPHMEKLFF. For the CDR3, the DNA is TGTGCCAGCACCCCCCACATGGAAAAACTGTTTTTT.